This T cell receptor beta chain stems from a study of patients and donors after allogeneic stem cell transplantation. Germline lookup yields CDR1 LGHNT and CDR2 FRNRAP. This CDR3 comprises 15 residues. V was trimmed by 0 bases and J by 1 base, leaving 9 bases between them. Each CDR3 protein gets one entry after TCRdb re-called the RT-PCR reads with MiXCR. This sample yields 800,000 to 1,000,000 distinct CDR3 sequences, of which about a sixth are seen a single time; around 6% belongs to the top ten. This clonotype was obtained from a human donor who was either an allogeneic HSCT recipient or a stem cell or donor lymphocyte infusion donor (not recorded which). It is not recorded whose cells these are; they may come from a transplant donor. The genes are TRBV12-5 and TRBJ1-1; D gene uncertain. Specimen: blood, either unsorted or a sorted T cell fraction (not recorded which). The CDR3 spells CASGLVAPTNTEAFF. The CDR3 bases are TGTGCTAGTGGTTTGGTAGCTCCTACGAACACTGAAGCTTTCTTT.